This is a list of T cell receptor beta chains from one sample in a study of blood T cell repertoires in COVID-19. The repertoire was sequenced with immunoSEQ multiplex PCR; TCRdb's copy has only in-frame clones and lacks some. The sample has 100,000 to 120,000 clones, around 79% seen once. The sample was peripheral blood. The receptor source for this set is an elderly woman with active or convalescent COVID-19. The CDR3 runs from the conserved cysteine through the conserved F or W. D genes are given only for firm matches. Rows may omit the clone size; those that give it use once, few, many or a size class.

V gene	D gene	J gene	clone size	CDR3 protein	CDR3 DNA
TRBV28	TRBD2	TRBJ2-1	once	CASRLPGLADNEQFF	TGTGCCAGCAGGCTACCGGGACTAGCAGATAATGAGCAGTTCTTC
TRBV10-3	.	TRBJ2-1	few	CAVGQTYNEQFF	TGTGCCGTCGGACAGACTTACAATGAGCAGTTCTTC
TRBV4-1	TRBD2	TRBJ2-7	.	CASSPGLAGHGPSYEQYF	TGCGCCAGCAGCCCGGGACTAGCGGGACATGGGCCTTCCTACGAGCAGTACTTC
TRBV27	TRBD1	TRBJ2-1	.	CASSLPPTGGLDEQFF	TGTGCCAGCAGTTTACCCCCGACAGGGGGATTGGATGAGCAGTTCTTC
TRBV4-1	.	TRBJ2-7	.	CASSQEGRVGREQYF	TGCGCCAGCAGCCAAGAGGGCAGGGTGGGTCGCGAGCAGTACTTC
TRBV20-1	.	TRBJ2-7	many	CSASRGSYEQYF	TGCAGTGCTAGTAGGGGTTCCTACGAGCAGTACTTC
TRBV6-6	TRBD2	TRBJ2-7	.	CASSSGGEGGEQYF	TGTGCCAGCAGTTCCGGGGGGGAGGGGGGCGAGCAGTACTTC
TRBV5-6	TRBD2	TRBJ2-7	.	CASSLGGRTEQYF	TGTGCCAGCAGCTTGGGCGGGAGGACCGAGCAGTACTTC
TRBV5-1	.	TRBJ1-1	.	CASSLRGSEAFF	TGCGCCAGCAGCTTGCGGGGATCCGAAGCTTTCTTT
TRBV10-3	.	TRBJ1-1	.	CATQGGDLNTEAFF	TGTGCCACCCAAGGGGGGGATTTGAACACTGAAGCTTTCTTT
TRBV30	.	TRBJ1-2	.	CAWTSDSNYGYTF	TGTGCCTGGACGTCGGACAGTAACTATGGCTACACCTTC
TRBV18	TRBD1	TRBJ1-5	.	CASSPQGTGGLANQPQHF	TGTGCCAGCTCACCACAGGGGACAGGGGGCCTAGCAAATCAGCCCCAGCATTTT
TRBV7-3	.	TRBJ2-2	.	CASGQYTGELFF	TGTGCCAGCGGGCAGTACACCGGGGAGCTGTTTTTT
TRBV7-2	.	TRBJ2-2	.	CASSLRGSSGELFF	TGTGCCAGCAGCTTAAGGGGGAGTAGCGGGGAGCTGTTTTTT
TRBV6-5	.	TRBJ2-3	.	CASSYVPPGASDTQYF	TGTGCCAGCAGTTACGTCCCCCCGGGAGCGTCAGATACGCAGTATTTT
TRBV18	TRBD1	TRBJ1-6	.	CASSPRQGYNSPLHF	TGTGCCAGCTCACCGAGACAGGGATACAATTCACCCCTCCACTTT
TRBV7-9	.	TRBJ2-5	medium-sized	CASGYSQGYQETQYF	TGTGCCAGCGGATACTCCCAGGGGTACCAAGAGACCCAGTACTTC
TRBV5-4	TRBD2	TRBJ2-7	.	CASSPVGGEQYF	TGTGCCAGCAGCCCTGTGGGGGGGGAGCAGTACTTC
TRBV19	.	TRBJ1-5	.	CASSIDRVITQPQHF	TGTGCCAGTAGTATAGACAGGGTTATAACTCAGCCCCAGCATTTT
TRBV7-2	.	TRBJ1-4	.	CASSAQTVLVNEKLFF	TGTGCCAGCAGCGCCCAGACAGTACTTGTTAATGAAAAACTGTTTTTT
TRBV24-1	TRBD2	TRBJ2-1	.	CATSDFRTSGRADEQFF	TGTGCCACCAGTGATTTCCGGACTAGCGGGAGGGCCGATGAGCAGTTCTTC
TRBV18	TRBD1	TRBJ2-5	.	CASSPQAGGVGETQYF	TGTGCCAGCTCACCACAGGCAGGGGGTGTAGGAGAGACCCAGTACTTC
TRBV29-1	.	TRBJ2-1	.	CSAERGTPYNEQFF	TGCAGCGCCGAGCGCGGGACCCCCTACAATGAGCAGTTCTTC
TRBV5-8	TRBD1	TRBJ1-5	.	CASSLPTGTGWQPQHF	TGTGCCAGCAGCTTGCCAACCGGGACAGGGTGGCAGCCCCAGCATTTT
TRBV5-6	.	TRBJ2-7	few	CASSLGQADYEQYF	TGTGCCAGCAGCTTGGGACAGGCGGACTACGAGCAGTACTTC
TRBV20-1	.	TRBJ1-2	few	CSAPANYGYTF	TGCAGTGCCCCGGCTAACTATGGCTACACCTTC
TRBV10-3	TRBD2	TRBJ2-7	.	CAISQGLAGLRYEQYF	TGTGCCATCAGTCAGGGACTAGCGGGATTGAGATACGAGCAGTACTTC
TRBV5-6	TRBD2	TRBJ2-7	.	CASRILAKSSYEQYF	TGTGCCAGCAGAATACTAGCGAAGAGCTCCTACGAGCAGTACTTC
TRBV5-1	TRBD2	TRBJ2-3	.	CASSLLALGGTDTQYF	TGCGCCAGCAGCTTACTAGCGCTCGGTGGAACAGATACGCAGTATTTT
TRBV18	.	TRBJ2-7	.	CASSPNRGREQYF	TGTGCCAGCTCACCAAATCGAGGGCGCGAGCAGTACTTC
TRBV27	TRBD2	TRBJ2-1	.	CASSPQGSAGGRYNEQFF	TGTGCCAGCAGCCCACAGGGATCAGCGGGAGGGCGCTACAATGAGCAGTTCTTC
TRBV9	.	TRBJ2-1	.	CASSGSVRYNEQFF	TGTGCCAGCAGCGGGTCGGTGCGTTACAATGAGCAGTTCTTC
TRBV5-1	.	TRBJ2-5	.	CASSLAGIQETQYF	TGCGCCAGCAGCTTGGCGGGGATACAAGAGACCCAGTACTTC
TRBV11-2	TRBD1	TRBJ1-2	.	CASSLARTGMGGYTF	TGTGCCAGCAGCTTAGCTCGGACAGGGATGGGTGGCTACACCTTC
TRBV5-1	.	TRBJ2-7	.	CASSSSDRRAYEQYF	TGCGCCAGCAGCTCCTCCGACAGGCGGGCCTACGAGCAGTACTTC
TRBV5-1	.	TRBJ1-1	.	CASSLEGVGAEAFF	TGCGCCAGCAGCTTGGAGGGGGTTGGGGCTGAAGCTTTCTTT
TRBV7-9	.	TRBJ2-2	.	CASSQVVVSTGELFF	TGTGCCAGCAGCCAAGTAGTCGTGAGCACCGGGGAGCTGTTTTTT
TRBV5-6	TRBD1	TRBJ2-5	few	CASSQPQGWETQYF	TGTGCCAGCAGCCAACCACAGGGGTGGGAGACCCAGTACTTC
TRBV12-5	.	TRBJ2-7	.	CASGPTSRLAF	TGTGCTAGTGGGCCTACCTCGCGGCTAGCCTTC
TRBV5-1	.	TRBJ2-1	once	CASSLARVVVDEQFF	TGCGCCAGCAGCTTGGCCAGGGTAGTTGTGGATGAGCAGTTCTTC
TRBV27	TRBD2	TRBJ2-3	.	CASSLGAGGPRDTQYF	TGTGCCAGCAGTTTAGGAGCGGGAGGCCCTCGGGATACGCAGTATTTT
TRBV6-1	.	TRBJ1-2	.	CASSEAWGVGYGYTF	TGTGCCAGCAGTGAAGCGTGGGGGGTGGGATATGGCTACACCTTC
TRBV3-1/TRBV3-2	TRBD2	TRBJ2-1	.	CASSQDLAGTSHEQFF	TGTGCCAGCAGCCAAGATCTAGCCGGGACTAGCCACGAGCAGTTCTTC
TRBV7-9	.	TRBJ1-4	.	CASSLSVEEKLFF	TGTGCCAGCAGCTTAAGCGTGGAAGAAAAACTGTTTTTT
TRBV5-5	.	TRBJ2-5	once	CASRSRALTGLQETQYF	TGTGCCAGCAGGAGCCGAGCTTTGACAGGTTTGCAAGAGACCCAGTACTTC
TRBV19	.	TRBJ1-1	few	CASSINSDTEAFF	TGTGCCAGTAGTATCAATTCGGACACTGAAGCTTTCTTT
TRBV5-1	.	TRBJ2-3	.	CASSVSSKAGHRGDTQYF	TGCGCCAGCAGCGTATCCTCTAAAGCGGGACATAGAGGAGATACGCAGTATTTT
TRBV7-9	TRBD1	TRBJ1-2	.	CASSYTDRVGYTF	TGTGCCAGCAGCTACACAGACAGGGTTGGCTACACCTTC
TRBV6-5	TRBD1	TRBJ1-2	.	CASRTGSTLNYGYTF	TGTGCCAGCAGGACAGGGAGCACCCTTAACTATGGCTACACCTTC
TRBV9	TRBD1	TRBJ1-3	.	CASSKGDSGNTIYF	TGTGCCAGCAGCAAGGGGGACAGTGGAAACACCATATATTTT
TRBV7-2	TRBD2	TRBJ2-1	.	CASTLSLAEYNEQFF	TGTGCCAGCACCCTAAGCCTAGCGGAATACAATGAGCAGTTCTTC